Reported below is one T cell receptor (beta chain). This sample was taken from a study of blood T cell repertoires in COVID-19. Study context: The origin of the acute and convalescent COVID-19 samples was the United States, Italy and Spain.

Germline lookup yields CDR1 SGHRS and CDR2 YFSETQ. V was trimmed by 2 bases and J by 5 bases, leaving 10 bases between them. The CDR3 totals 14 residues. Assay: immunoSEQ multiplex PCR; the TCRdb copy retains only in-frame clones and omits some. Counted here are about 220,000 clones, 85% to 90% occurring once; the ten biggest clones make up over 13%. The sample consisted of PBMCs or T cells enriched from blood (not recorded which). V usage is TRBV5-1 and J usage is TRBJ2-2; D is unclear. The sequence came from a man aged 25 to 40 who had been exposed to COVID-19. The CDR3 sequence is CASSFTVFTGELFF. The CDR3 DNA sequence: TGCGCCAGCAGCTTTACAGTCTTTACCGGGGAGCTGTTTTTT.